These T cell receptor beta chains were read from a single sample in a study of early stage breast cancer tumors. Generated by immunoSEQ multiplex PCR, the TCRdb table keeps only in-frame clones and is missing some. The table has tens of thousands of clones, 70% to 80% seen once. Sequencing was done on a sample of blood. The receptors stem from a person between 50 and 60 years old with breast cancer. Each CDR3 is given with its conserved first and last residue. The order of the fields is CDR3 DNA, CDR3 protein, clone size, D gene, V gene, J gene. D genes are given only for firm matches. The size entry is marked missing in some rows and otherwise reads once, few, many or a size class.

DNA: TGTGCCAGCTCACCACTGGGACAGAGCTACAATGAGCAGTTCTTC
CDR3: CASSPLGQSYNEQFF
size: -
D: TRBD1
V: TRBV18
J: TRBJ2-1

DNA: TGCAGCGTTCGGGACAACCTGAACACTGAAGCTTTCTTT
CDR3: CSVRDNLNTEAFF
size: -
D: -
V: TRBV29-1
J: TRBJ1-1

DNA: TGTGCCAGCAGCTTGGCGGTCGGCAGGAGGACTGGGGCCAACGTCCTGACTTTC
CDR3: CASSLAVGRRTGANVLTF
size: once
D: -
V: TRBV5-4
J: TRBJ2-6

DNA: TGCAGCGTCCCAGCCGGGACAGGGGGTGAAAAACTGTTTTTT
CDR3: CSVPAGTGGEKLFF
size: -
D: TRBD1
V: TRBV29-1
J: TRBJ1-4

DNA: TGTGCCAGCAGTTACCGGGACTCCTACTATGGCTACACCTTC
CDR3: CASSYRDSYYGYTF
size: -
D: -
V: TRBV6-5
J: TRBJ1-2

DNA: TGTGCCTATCAGGGGAAAGGAAACACCATATATTTT
CDR3: CAYQGKGNTIYF
size: -
D: -
V: TRBV2
J: TRBJ1-3

DNA: TGTGCCAGCTCACCCCGAGACAGGGAGAAGACCCAGTACTTC
CDR3: CASSPRDREKTQYF
size: -
D: TRBD1
V: TRBV18
J: TRBJ2-5

DNA: TGTGCCAGCAGTTTAAACCCGACAGTGTGGGACACTGAAGCTTTCTTT
CDR3: CASSLNPTVWDTEAFF
size: -
D: -
V: TRBV5-8
J: TRBJ1-1

DNA: TGTGCCAGCAGTTCGAGTGGGGCTAGCGGGGCGGAGACCCAGTACTTC
CDR3: CASSSSGASGAETQYF
size: -
D: TRBD2
V: TRBV7-8
J: TRBJ2-5

DNA: TGTGCCAGCAGTGAATTATCGGGGGGCGGAAACACCATATATTTT
CDR3: CASSELSGGGNTIYF
size: -
D: -
V: TRBV2
J: TRBJ1-3

DNA: TGTGCCAGCAGCTCCGAGCGGGGACGATTTCACTATGGCTACACCTTC
CDR3: CASSSERGRFHYGYTF
size: once
D: -
V: TRBV5-8
J: TRBJ1-2

DNA: TGCAGCGCCGTACCGGGACAGGGTTCCAACGAGCAGTACTTC
CDR3: CSAVPGQGSNEQYF
size: -
D: TRBD1
V: TRBV29-1
J: TRBJ2-7

DNA: TGTGCCAGCAGCTCGGGAGCCGGGGGGCTAGGAACCTTC
CDR3: CASSSGAGGLGTF
size: -
D: -
V: TRBV7-2
J: TRBJ1-2

DNA: TGTGCCAGCAGCTTAGGAGGGGGACAGTCTCCCTATAATTCACCCCTCCACTTT
CDR3: CASSLGGGQSPYNSPLHF
size: -
D: TRBD1
V: TRBV7-8
J: TRBJ1-6

DNA: TGTGCCAGCAGCCTCCGGGACACCACAGATACGCAGTATTTT
CDR3: CASSLRDTTDTQYF
size: -
D: -
V: TRBV9
J: TRBJ2-3

DNA: TGTGCCAGCAGGAACCTAGGGGGTAACTATGGCTACACCTTC
CDR3: CASRNLGGNYGYTF
size: -
D: -
V: TRBV6-1
J: TRBJ1-2

DNA: TGTGCCAGCACCCTAGTCCGTTCCGGGGAGCTGTTTTTT
CDR3: CASTLVRSGELFF
size: -
D: -
V: TRBV6-5
J: TRBJ2-2

DNA: TGTGCCAGCAGCTTAGTAGAGGCTAGCGGGGGGGCGTCCCAGTACTTC
CDR3: CASSLVEASGGASQYF
size: -
D: TRBD2
V: TRBV7-8
J: TRBJ2-5

DNA: TGCGCCAGCAGCTTGGCCGGGACAGAACAAGAGACCCAGTACTTC
CDR3: CASSLAGTEQETQYF
size: -
D: TRBD1
V: TRBV5-1
J: TRBJ2-5

DNA: TGTGCCAGCAGCCCCCCGGGACAGGGTAACTATGGCTACACCTTC
CDR3: CASSPPGQGNYGYTF
size: -
D: TRBD1
V: TRBV11-3
J: TRBJ1-2

DNA: TGTGCCAGCAGCTCCCTTAACTATGGCTACACCTTC
CDR3: CASSSLNYGYTF
size: -
D: -
V: TRBV7-2
J: TRBJ1-2

DNA: TGTGCCAGCAGTTTAAGGGACTACATCACAGATACGCAGTATTTT
CDR3: CASSLRDYITDTQYF
size: -
D: TRBD2
V: TRBV27
J: TRBJ2-3

DNA: TGTGCCAGCAGCGAAAATGGCGGGACTAGCGTAGGCAATGAGCAGTTCTTC
CDR3: CASSENGGTSVGNEQFF
size: -
D: TRBD2
V: TRBV5-6
J: TRBJ2-1

DNA: TGTGCCAGCAGCCCTACCCCAGGGACTCCCGAGCAGTACTTC
CDR3: CASSPTPGTPEQYF
size: -
D: -
V: TRBV27
J: TRBJ2-7

DNA: TGTGCCAGCAGCCCCACCGGGACTAGCTCCTACAATGAGCAGTTCTTC
CDR3: CASSPTGTSSYNEQFF
size: -
D: TRBD2
V: TRBV7-3
J: TRBJ2-1

DNA: TGTGCCAGCAGCTCCGCGACTAGCAGCTCCTACAATGAGCAGTTCTTC
CDR3: CASSSATSSSYNEQFF
size: -
D: TRBD2
V: TRBV9
J: TRBJ2-1

DNA: TGTGCCAGCAAACAACCGGGGGGCCACACAGATACGCAGTATTTT
CDR3: CASKQPGGHTDTQYF
size: -
D: -
V: TRBV6-5
J: TRBJ2-3

DNA: TGCAGCGTTAAAGCCGGGACAGGGGGCCATGGCTACACCTTC
CDR3: CSVKAGTGGHGYTF
size: -
D: TRBD1
V: TRBV29-1
J: TRBJ1-2

DNA: TGTGCCAGCAGCCAAGAGGGACAGGGGGAAGCCTACGAGCAGTACTTC
CDR3: CASSQEGQGEAYEQYF
size: -
D: TRBD1
V: TRBV4-2
J: TRBJ2-7

DNA: TGTGCCAGCAGCTTGGGCGGCGCGGGGGCTCCTGATACGCAGTATTTT
CDR3: CASSLGGAGAPDTQYF
size: once
D: -
V: TRBV5-4
J: TRBJ2-3

DNA: TGTGCCAGCAGCTTGACGCCGGGCTCTGGAAACACCATATATTTT
CDR3: CASSLTPGSGNTIYF
size: once
D: -
V: TRBV5-4
J: TRBJ1-3

DNA: TGTGCCAGCAGCAGCGGGACAGGGGTCAATCAGCCCCAGCATTTT
CDR3: CASSSGTGVNQPQHF
size: -
D: TRBD1
V: TRBV5-8
J: TRBJ1-5

DNA: TGTGCCAGCAGTGAAGGGACAGGGGGCTTTCGGGCTTTCTTT
CDR3: CASSEGTGGFRAFF
size: few
D: TRBD1
V: TRBV2
J: TRBJ1-1

DNA: TGTGCCAGCAGTTACGGACAGGGCGGGGAATACGAGCAGTACTTC
CDR3: CASSYGQGGEYEQYF
size: -
D: TRBD1
V: TRBV6-5
J: TRBJ2-7

DNA: TGTGCCAGCAGCTTTGGGACTTGGTCAGATACGCAGTATTTT
CDR3: CASSFGTWSDTQYF
size: -
D: -
V: TRBV7-3
J: TRBJ2-3

DNA: TGTGCCATCAGTGAATCGGGAGAAGAGACCCAGTACTTC
CDR3: CAISESGEETQYF
size: -
D: -
V: TRBV10-3
J: TRBJ2-5

DNA: TGTGCCACCAGGAGGTCACTAGCGGAGACCTACGAGCAGTACTTC
CDR3: CATRRSLAETYEQYF
size: -
D: TRBD2
V: TRBV19
J: TRBJ2-7